This TCR beta chain came from a study of neoadjuvant anti-PD-1 for oral cavity cancer. Per germline, CDR1 SEHNR and CDR2 FQNEAQ (reference sequence). The CDR3 runs 17 residues. V dropped 1 base and J dropped 0 bases, with 15 bases sitting between them. Blood libraries mostly used roughly 500 ng genomic DNA, six replicates each. Clones were sequenced by immunoSEQ multiplex PCR, and TCRdb holds only the in-frame ones, with some missing. The table lists 13,000 or so clones, 71% of them singletons, with 2.5% to 3% in the top ten. The time point is: after neoadjuvant nivolumab, at surgical resection. This receptor was identified in a person between 40 and 79 years old with oral cavity squamous cell carcinoma. The specimen comprised PBMCs, sampled after nivolumab (anti-PD-1) treatment. The chain employs TRBV7-9 and TRBJ1-1; D may be TRBD1 (5 bases). CDR3 sequence: CASSLVGGQGLNTEAFF. For the CDR3, the DNA is TGTGCCAGCAGCTTAGTTGGCGGCCAGGGATTGAACACTGAAGCTTTCTTT. The complete variable domain, with remaining parts taken from reference TRBV7-9 and TRBJ1-1, reads DTGVSQNPRHKITKRGQNVTFRCDPISEHNRLYWYRQTLGQGPEFLTYFQNEAQLEKSRLLSDRFSAERPKGSFSTLEIQRTEQGDSAMYLCASSLVGGQGLNTEAFFGQGTRLTVV.